These 24 T cell receptor beta chains share one sample of origin, sequenced in a study of blood T cell repertoires in COVID-19. Sequencing was performed with immunoSEQ multiplex PCR; in TCRdb, only in-frame clones are kept and a portion is missing. The sample lists some 270,000 clones, 70% to 90% occurring once. Specimen: peripheral blood. The source of these receptors is a woman in her 70s with acute or convalescent COVID-19.

Only a few counts were recorded for this clone. The genes are TRBV19 and TRBJ1-2; D remains ambiguous. The CDR3 runs to 17 residues. Germline loops: CDR1 LNHDA, CDR2 SQIVND (reference sequence). Deletions cut 5 bases from V and 4 bases from J, with 23 bases between. CDR3 amino acids: CASSSLGSRVVGYGYTF. The CDR3 nucleotides are TGTGCCAGTAGTTCCCTCGGGAGTCGGGTCGTCGGCTATGGCTACACCTTC.

The sample holds a few counts of this clone. This chain connects TRBV19 to TRBJ1-3; a weak D match, TRBD1 (5 bases). In germline, CDR1 is LNHDA, CDR2 SQIVND (reference sequence). CDR3 length equals 14 residues. Trimming cost V 8 bases and J 0 bases, with 11 bases left between them. The CDR3 loop is CASHGAYSGNTIYF. Here the CDR3 DNA reads TGTGCCAGTCATGGGGCCTACTCTGGAAACACCATATATTTT.

The chain recombines TRBV29-1 with TRBJ2-1, with 7 nucleotides matching TRBD1. CDR3 length equals 13 residues. From germline, CDR1 is SQVTM and CDR2 ANQGSEA. Trimming cost V 7 bases and J 2 bases; bases outside gene matches: 5. The CDR3 DNA reads as TGCAGCGCTCTGACAGGGACCTACAATGAGCAGTTCTTC. Protein product: CSALTGTYNEQFF.

The chain couples TRBV19 to TRBJ2-3; D perhaps matches TRBD2 (6 bases). V was pared by 0 bases and J by 7 bases, with 17 bases between. This CDR3 is 16 amino acids long. The germline CDR1 and CDR2 sequences are LNHDA and SQIVND (reference sequence). CDR3 loop: CASSIEPRAEGNTQYF. CDR3 sequence (DNA): TGTGCCAGTAGTATAGAGCCCCGAGCGGAGGGGAATACGCAGTATTTT.

In DNA form, the CDR3 reads TGTGCCAGCAGCTTACTACGGGGGGGTGTAGATACGCAGTATTTT. Its translation: CASSLLRGGVDTQYF. The chain combines TRBV7-2 with TRBJ2-3; TRBD2 matches at 8 bases. Unmatched junction bases numbered 6, after V lost 2 bases and J lost 5 bases. CDR1 and CDR2 (germline): SGHTA, FQGNSA. The CDR3 length is 15 residues.

The chain joins TRBV29-1 to TRBJ1-1; perhaps TRBD1 as D (6 bases). Germline V gives CDR1 SQVTM, CDR2 ANQGSEA. Deletions cut 7 bases from V and 1 base from J, with 19 bases between. This CDR3 spans 15 amino acids. The DNA for the CDR3 is TGCAGCGCTAAACAGGGCTACAGTGGGAACACTGAAGCTTTCTTT. It is translated as CSAKQGYSGNTEAFF. Looking up the rest from reference TRBV29-1 and TRBJ1-1 gives the full variable domain: SAVISQKPSRDICQRGTSLTIQCQVDSQVTMMFWYRQQPGQSLTLIATANQGSEATYESGFVIDKFPISRPNLTFSTLTVSNMSPEDSSIYLCSAKQGYSGNTEAFFGQGTRLTVV.

The genes are TRBV6-6 and TRBJ1-2; tentative D call: TRBD1 (5 bases). Germline V gene lookup returns CDR1 MNHNY and CDR2 SVGAGI (reference sequence). Trimming removed 7 bases from V and 3 bases from J, with 12 bases in between. The CDR3 has 13 residues. CDR3 residues: CASNNDRYYGYTF. The DNA of the CDR3 is TGTGCCAGCAACAACGACAGATACTATGGCTACACCTTC.

The chain is built from TRBV9 and TRBJ1-5, with D hard to call. V was trimmed by 0 bases and J by 2 bases, leaving 12 bases between them. Germline V gene data show CDR1 as SGDLS and CDR2 as YYNGEE. There are 16 residues in the CDR3. For the CDR3, the DNA is TGTGCCAGCAGCGTAGACCTGGGAGGCGGCAATCAGCCCCAGCATTTT. The encoded protein is CASSVDLGGGNQPQHF. The complete variable domain, with remaining parts taken from reference TRBV9 and TRBJ1-5, reads DSGVTQTPKHLITATGQRVTLRCSPRSGDLSVYWYQQSLDQGLQFLIQYYNGEERAKGNILERFSAQQFPDLHSELNLSSLELGDSALYFCASSVDLGGGNQPQHFGDGTRLSIL.

This clone was picked up one time. This rearrangement joins TRBV24-1 to TRBJ2-7, with 8 bases identical to TRBD1. Trimming removed 2 bases from V and 5 bases from J; junction bases left unmatched: 4. The CDR3 consists of 14 residues. Germline V gives CDR1 KGHDR, CDR2 SFDVKD. The CDR3, as DNA: TGTGCCACCAGTGATTCCAGGGGGCAGCACGAGCAGTACTTC. Translating gives CATSDSRGQHEQYF.

This clone was counted a few times. Different DNA sequences within this sample yield the same CDR3. The rearrangement uses TRBV18 and TRBJ1-1; D gene uncertain. This CDR3 is built from 13 residues. V lost 3 bases to trimming and J lost 1 base, with 6 bases between them. Looked up from germline, CDR1 is KGHSH and CDR2 is LQKENI. The CDR3 coding sequence is TGTGCCAGCTCACCCACGGGGAACACTGAAGCTTTCTTT. The encoded protein is CASSPTGNTEAFF.

The gene calls are TRBV12-3 or TRBV12-4 and TRBJ1-4; D remains unclear. The V and J ends lost 2 bases and 8 bases respectively, with 9 bases between them. This CDR3 has 13 residues. The CDR3 sequence is CASSLQLEEKLFF. Here the CDR3 DNA reads TGTGCCAGCAGTTTACAACTGGAGGAAAAACTGTTTTTT.

V and J are TRBV11-2 and TRBJ1-2; possible D gene TRBD1, 5 bases. The V end lost 3 bases, the J end lost 8 bases, and 19 bases lay between the germline ends. The CDR3 sequence is 15 residues long. The germline gives CDR1 SGHAT, CDR2 FQNNGV. CDR3 protein: CASSLGLEGLWGYTF. The CDR3 coding sequence is TGTGCCAGCAGCTTGGGCCTGGAGGGGCTGTGGGGCTACACCTTC.

The genes are TRBV27 and TRBJ1-5, with 8 bases that match TRBD1. V shed 6 bases and J 4 bases; nucleotides not matched to a gene: 14. The CDR3 has 17 residues. Germline CDR1 reads MNHEY; CDR2 reads SMNVEV (reference sequence). This chain's CDR3 is CASRPRGQGAFNQPQHF. The CDR3 DNA follows: TGTGCCAGCAGGCCCAGGGGGCAGGGGGCTTTTAATCAGCCCCAGCATTTT.

The V call is TRBV12-1, the J call TRBJ2-3; TRBD1, the table's D call, lacks a check against the DNA. TRBV12-1 is annotated as a pseudogene. The CDR3 has 15 amino acids. The CDR3 loop reads CASSFVADRADTQYF. In DNA, the CDR3 is TGTGCCAGCAGCTTTGTGGCAGACAGGGCAGATACGCAGTATTTT.

On this clone: One end of the junction does not line up with germline, which may come from a read error. For the CDR3, the DNA is TGTGCCAGCAGCCTAGCATCGGGACAGGGGAATCAGCCCCAGCATTTT. Protein sequence: CASSLASGQGNQPQHF. The rearrangement uses TRBV7-9 and TRBJ1-5, with TRBD1 identical over 10 bases. The CDR3 contains 16 residues. CDR1 and CDR2 (germline): SEHNR, FQNEAQ (reference sequence).

This chain's CDR3 is CASSLVDYGYTF. The CDR3 nucleotides are TGTGCCAGCAGCCTAGTCGACTATGGCTACACCTTC. This chain links TRBV7-9 with TRBJ1-2, with D uncertain. The V end was cut by 5 bases, the J end by 3 bases, with 7 bases between. Germline assignment: CDR1 SEHNR and CDR2 FQNEAQ (reference sequence). The CDR3 totals 12 residues. Complete variable domain (other parts from reference TRBV7-9 and TRBJ1-2): DTGVSQNPRHKITKRGQNVTFRCDPISEHNRLYWYRQTLGQGPEFLTYFQNEAQLEKSRLLSDRFSAERPKGSFSTLEIQRTEQGDSAMYLCASSLVDYGYTFGSGTRLTVV.

The genes are TRBV6-5 and TRBJ2-1; TRBD2 might be the D (5 bases). Germline assignment: CDR1 MNHEY and CDR2 SVGAGI. V was shortened by 4 bases and J by 1 base, with 11 bases between the two germline ends. This CDR3 region has 15 residues. CDR3 DNA sequence: TGTGCCAGCAGTTTTGAGAGCGGATCCTACAATGAGCAGTTCTTC. As protein: CASSFESGSYNEQFF.

The chain combines TRBV3-1 (or the pseudogene TRBV3-2) with TRBJ1-5; no clear D. The CDR3 runs 14 residues. Germline loops: CDR1 LGHDT, CDR2 YNNKEL (reference sequence). The germline V and J ends were trimmed by 2 bases and 0 bases, with 5 bases remaining between them. The CDR3 loop reads CASSQLASNQPQHF. The DNA for the CDR3 is TGTGCCAGCAGCCAATTAGCTAGCAATCAGCCCCAGCATTTT.

This chain uses TRBV6-6 with TRBJ1-6; a possible D gene is TRBD1 (6 bases). V was clipped by 6 bases and J by 13 bases, with 19 bases between them. CDR1 and CDR2 from the germline V gene are MNHNY and SVGAGI (reference sequence). This CDR3 has 14 amino acids. The CDR3 bases are TGTGCCAGCAGCGAACAGGGCGCGCCGTCTCCCCTCCACTTT. Its protein product is CASSEQGAPSPLHF.

The V gene is TRBV4-2, the J gene TRBJ1-5; D unclear. The germline V gene encodes CDR1 LGHNA and CDR2 YNFKEQ. The CDR3 covers 15 residues. V was clipped by 1 base and J by 3 bases, with 10 bases between them. CDR3 coding DNA: TGTGCCAGCAGCCAAGTTTTCCTAGACAATCAGCCCCAGCATTTT. This sequence encodes CASSQVFLDNQPQHF.

The chain uses TRBV18 and TRBJ1-2, with D unclear. This CDR3 has 12 residues. V was trimmed by 5 bases and J by 6 bases, leaving 10 bases between them. Germline CDR1 reads KGHSH; CDR2 reads LQKENI. This chain's CDR3 is CASSFGADGYTF. CDR3 bases: TGTGCCAGCTCATTTGGTGCGGATGGCTACACCTTC. The full variable domain, in which reference TRBV18 and TRBJ1-2 provide the parts outside the CDR3, is NAGVMQNPRHLVRRRGQEARLRCSPMKGHSHVYWYRQLPEEGLKFMVYLQKENIIDESGMPKERFSAEFPKEGPSILRIQQVVRGDSAAYFCASSFGADGYTFGSGTRLTVV.

V gene TRBV18 combines with J gene TRBJ2-1; a possible D gene is TRBD1 (6 bases). CDR1 is KGHSH, CDR2 LQKENI, per germline. The CDR3 is 15 amino acids. V was trimmed by 2 bases and J by 6 bases, leaving 14 bases between them. CDR3 nucleotide sequence: TGTGCCAGCTCACCAAAGCCGGGACAAACCAATGAGCAGTTCTTC. This translates into CASSPKPGQTNEQFF. Looking up the rest from reference TRBV18 and TRBJ2-1 gives the full variable domain: NAGVMQNPRHLVRRRGQEARLRCSPMKGHSHVYWYRQLPEEGLKFMVYLQKENIIDESGMPKERFSAEFPKEGPSILRIQQVVRGDSAAYFCASSPKPGQTNEQFFGPGTRLTVL.

V is TRBV19 and J is TRBJ1-1, with D possibly being TRBD1 (6 bases). The V end lost 3 bases, the J end lost 1 base, and 12 bases lay between the germline ends. The CDR3 runs 15 residues. Germline V CDR1 and CDR2: LNHDA, SQIVND (reference sequence). CDR3 loop: CASSIPAGANTEAFF. In nucleotides, the CDR3 is TGTGCCAGTAGTATCCCCGCAGGGGCGAACACTGAAGCTTTCTTT.

The V gene is TRBV9, the J gene TRBJ2-7, with D maybe TRBD1 (7 bases). V was shortened by 2 bases and J by 0 bases, with 15 bases between the two germline ends. This CDR3 is built from 16 residues. Germline loops: CDR1 SGDLS, CDR2 YYNGEE. DNA for the CDR3: TGTGCCAGCAGCGTGGGGACTCAGGGGGGCTCCTACGAGCAGTACTTC. Translated, it gives CASSVGTQGGSYEQYF.